This TCR beta chain was identified during a study of shared clonotypes between healthy human individuals. Findings of the study overall: Clonotype sharing levels among donors were expected to vary with sequencing depth. Generation probability values for non-shared clonotypes were lower than those for clonotypes shared by all four donors.

CDR1 and CDR2 (germline): SGHRS, YFSETQ. V was clipped by 4 bases and J by 4 bases; unmatched bases: 7. The length of the CDR3 is 15 residues. The study ran the assay at deep level. Here immunoSEQ multiplex PCR was the method, and the copy in TCRdb shows in-frame clones only, minus some. The sample yields some 2,400,000 clones, approximately 94% seen once. Regarding this clone: What it recognizes is unknown.

Participating donors were healthy, HIV-negative adults free of recent acute infections or vaccinations. The specimen sequenced was naive CD4+ T cells sorted from blood. Regarding subset: CD45RA+ positively selected. The sequence derives from a man younger than 35 in good health. The genes are TRBV5-1 and TRBJ2-7, with 11 nucleotides matching TRBD1. The DNA for the CDR3 is TGCGCCAGCAGCCAAGGACAGGGGGCGACGTACGAGCAGTACTTC. This translates into CASSQGQGATYEQYF.